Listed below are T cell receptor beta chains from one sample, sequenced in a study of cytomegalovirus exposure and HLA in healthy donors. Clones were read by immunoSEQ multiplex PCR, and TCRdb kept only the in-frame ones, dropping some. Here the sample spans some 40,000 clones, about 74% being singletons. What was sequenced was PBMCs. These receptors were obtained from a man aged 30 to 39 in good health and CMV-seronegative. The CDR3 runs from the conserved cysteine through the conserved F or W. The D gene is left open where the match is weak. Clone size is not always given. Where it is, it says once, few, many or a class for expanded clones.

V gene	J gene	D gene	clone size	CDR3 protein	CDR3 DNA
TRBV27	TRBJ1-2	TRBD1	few	CASSLPDRVVSYGYTF	TGTGCCAGCAGTCTCCCCGACAGGGTGGTAAGTTATGGCTACACCTTC
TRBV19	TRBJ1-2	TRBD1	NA	CASRQVGGRGYTF	TGTGCCAGTAGGCAGGTAGGGGGCCGTGGCTACACCTTC
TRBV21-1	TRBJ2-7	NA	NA	CASSWGCCRRTESREQYF	TGTGCCAGCAGCTGGGGGTGTTGCCGTAGGACAGAAAGTCGGGAGCAGTACTTC
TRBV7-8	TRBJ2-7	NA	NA	CASSPRERLSYEQYF	TGTGCCAGCAGCCCCCGGGAGCGACTCTCCTACGAGCAGTACTTC
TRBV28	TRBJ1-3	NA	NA	CASSSLRTGWSGNTIYF	TGTGCCAGCAGTTCCTTAAGAACAGGGTGGTCTGGAAACACCATATATTTT
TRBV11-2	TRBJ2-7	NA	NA	CASSLQWSGSYEQYF	TGTGCCAGCAGCTTACAGTGGTCAGGGTCGTACGAGCAGTACTTC
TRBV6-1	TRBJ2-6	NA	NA	CASSEMGGMANVLTF	TGTGCCAGCAGTGAGATGGGGGGAATGGCCAACGTCCTGACTTTC
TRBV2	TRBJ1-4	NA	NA	CASSEEVWGQELFF	TGTGCCAGCAGTGAGGAGGTTTGGGGACAAGAACTGTTTTTT
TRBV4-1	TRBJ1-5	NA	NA	CASSHGGSAEGGQPQHF	TGCGCCAGCAGCCATGGTGGTAGTGCGGAAGGCGGTCAGCCCCAGCATTTT
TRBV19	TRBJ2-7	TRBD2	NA	CASKPGLAAHEQYF	TGTGCCAGTAAACCGGGACTAGCGGCCCACGAGCAGTACTTC
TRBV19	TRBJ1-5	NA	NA	CASSITTSRGQTNQPQHF	TGTGCCAGTAGTATAACCACCTCGCGGGGCCAGACCAATCAGCCCCAGCATTTT
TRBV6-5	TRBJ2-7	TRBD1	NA	CASRGTGTGEHEQYF	TGTGCCAGCAGGGGGACCGGGACAGGGGAGCACGAGCAGTACTTC
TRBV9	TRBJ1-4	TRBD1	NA	CASSVGPPGTGGAYNEKLFF	TGTGCCAGCAGCGTTGGCCCACCCGGGACAGGGGGCGCCTACAATGAAAAACTGTTTTTT
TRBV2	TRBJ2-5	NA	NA	CASSPITEGETQYF	TGTGCCAGCAGCCCTATAACAGAAGGAGAGACCCAGTACTTC
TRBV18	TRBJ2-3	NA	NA	CASSPNTDTQYF	TGTGCCAGCTCACCCAACACAGATACGCAGTATTTT
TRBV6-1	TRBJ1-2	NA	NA	CASSVRGGYTF	TGTGCCAGCAGTGTACGGGGTGGCTACACCTTC
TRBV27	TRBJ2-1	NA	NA	CASSHDKPGIGEQFF	TGTGCCAGCAGCCACGATAAACCGGGGATAGGTGAGCAGTTCTTC
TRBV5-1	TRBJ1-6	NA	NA	CASSTTPSVNSPLHF	TGCGCCAGCAGCACTACCCCTAGCGTTAATTCACCCCTCCACTTT
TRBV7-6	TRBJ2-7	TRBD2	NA	CASSQSGRRYEQYF	TGTGCCAGCAGCCAGAGCGGGAGGAGATACGAGCAGTACTTC
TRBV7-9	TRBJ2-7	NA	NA	CSSSIDSYEQYF	TGTTCCAGCAGCATTGACAGCTACGAGCAGTACTTC
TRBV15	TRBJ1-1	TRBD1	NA	CATSRGDRVTDTEAFF	TGTGCCACCAGCAGAGGGGACAGGGTAACGGACACTGAAGCTTTCTTT
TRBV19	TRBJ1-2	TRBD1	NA	CASSMGQASYGYTF	TGTGCCAGTAGTATGGGACAGGCTTCCTATGGCTACACCTTC
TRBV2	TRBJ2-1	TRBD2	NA	CASREGTIDEQFF	TGTGCCAGCAGGGAGGGGACTATCGATGAGCAGTTCTTC
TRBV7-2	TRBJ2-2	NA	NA	CASSSARGGTGELFF	TGTGCCAGCAGCTCAGCCCGGGGTGGAACCGGGGAGCTGTTTTTT
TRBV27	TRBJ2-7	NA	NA	CASSATPIYEQYF	TGTGCCAGCAGTGCGACACCTATCTACGAGCAGTACTTC
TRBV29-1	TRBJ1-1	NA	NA	CGAGKNTEAFF	TGTGGGGCGGGGAAGAACACTGAAGCTTTCTTT
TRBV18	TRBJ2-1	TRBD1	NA	CASSPVTGANEQFF	TGTGCCAGCTCACCCGTGACAGGGGCCAATGAGCAGTTCTTC
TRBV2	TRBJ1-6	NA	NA	CASIPVRGPILALHF	TGTGCCAGCATTCCCGTTAGGGGCCCTATTTTAGCCCTCCACTTT
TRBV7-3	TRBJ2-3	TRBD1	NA	CASSFQGADTQYF	TGTGCCAGCAGCTTTCAGGGGGCAGATACGCAGTATTTT
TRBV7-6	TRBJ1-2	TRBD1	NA	CASSSGQGNYGYTF	TGTGCCAGCAGCTCCGGACAGGGCAACTATGGCTACACCTTC
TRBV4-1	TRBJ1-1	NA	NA	CASSQEVGAWYHSFF	TGCGCCAGCAGCCAAGAAGTAGGGGCCTGGTATCATTCTTTCTTT
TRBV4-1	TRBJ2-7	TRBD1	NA	CASSLYRGGEQYF	TGCGCCAGCAGCCTCTACAGGGGCGGCGAGCAGTACTTC
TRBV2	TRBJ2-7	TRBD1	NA	CASSEVGTDYEQYF	TGTGCCAGCAGTGAAGTTGGGACAGACTACGAGCAGTACTTC
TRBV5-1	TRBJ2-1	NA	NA	CASSRVATGAYNEQFF	TGCGCCAGCAGCCGGGTGGCTACGGGGGCCTACAATGAGCAGTTCTTC
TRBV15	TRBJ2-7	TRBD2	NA	CATSRETSGASYEQYF	TGTGCCACCAGCAGAGAGACTAGCGGGGCGTCCTACGAGCAGTACTTC
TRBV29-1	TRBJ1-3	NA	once	CSVGDTSSGNTIYF	TGCAGCGTTGGGGACACAAGCTCTGGAAACACCATATATTTT
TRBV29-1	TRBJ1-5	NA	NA	CSVVQGGGNQPQHF	TGCAGCGTTGTTCAGGGAGGAGGCAATCAGCCCCAGCATTTT
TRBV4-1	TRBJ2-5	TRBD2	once	CASTPGSGSKETQYF	TGCGCCAGCACCCCGGGTAGCGGGAGCAAAGAGACCCAGTACTTC
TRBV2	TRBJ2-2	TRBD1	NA	CASSEEEGGLVTGELFF	TGTGCCAGCAGTGAAGAGGAAGGGGGCTTGGTCACCGGGGAGCTGTTTTTT
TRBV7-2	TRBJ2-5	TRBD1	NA	CASSLVWGTGEQETQYF	TGTGCCAGCAGCTTAGTCTGGGGGACAGGGGAGCAAGAGACCCAGTACTTC
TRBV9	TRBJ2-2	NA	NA	CASSVAPWPQGGTGELFF	TGTGCCAGCAGCGTAGCACCCTGGCCGCAGGGGGGCACCGGGGAGCTGTTTTTT
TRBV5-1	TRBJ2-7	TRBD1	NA	CASSLGGTGNYEQYF	TGCGCCAGCAGCCTCGGGGGGACAGGGAACTACGAGCAGTACTTC
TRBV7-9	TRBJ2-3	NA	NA	CASHPSGRTDTQYF	TGTGCCAGCCACCCGAGCGGGCGCACAGATACGCAGTATTTT
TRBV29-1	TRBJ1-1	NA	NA	CSVAPGSATEAFF	TGCAGCGTCGCCCCGGGGTCAGCCACTGAAGCTTTCTTT
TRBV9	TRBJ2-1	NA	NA	CASSGGGGSNNEQFF	TGTGCCAGCAGCGGAGGCGGGGGCTCCAACAATGAGCAGTTCTTC
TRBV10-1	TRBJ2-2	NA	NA	CASSEQGRNTGELFF	TGCGCCAGCAGTGAGCAGGGCAGGAACACCGGGGAGCTGTTTTTT
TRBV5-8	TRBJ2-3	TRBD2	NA	CASSSGGGYTQYF	TGTGCCAGCAGCTCTGGGGGGGGGTATACGCAGTATTTT
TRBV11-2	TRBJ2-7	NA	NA	CASSPTEQGKDEQYF	TGTGCCAGCAGCCCAACCGAACAGGGAAAGGACGAGCAGTACTTC
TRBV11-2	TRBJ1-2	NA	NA	CASSLGRRQFSPYGYTF	TGTGCCAGCAGCTTAGGTCGTCGACAGTTTAGCCCGTATGGCTACACCTTC
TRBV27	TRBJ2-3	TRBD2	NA	CASSGGLAGVTDTQYF	TGTGCCAGCAGTGGGGGGCTAGCGGGAGTTACAGATACGCAGTATTTT
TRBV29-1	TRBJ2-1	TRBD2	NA	CSARAGGAYNEQFF	TGCAGCGCCCGAGCGGGGGGGGCCTACAATGAGCAGTTCTTC